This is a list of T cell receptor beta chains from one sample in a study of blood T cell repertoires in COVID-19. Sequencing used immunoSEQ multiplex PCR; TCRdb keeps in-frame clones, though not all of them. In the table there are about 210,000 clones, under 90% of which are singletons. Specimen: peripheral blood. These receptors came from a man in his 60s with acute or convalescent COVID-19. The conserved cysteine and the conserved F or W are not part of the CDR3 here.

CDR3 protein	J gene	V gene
ASKFLELAIGGNEQF	TRBJ2-1	TRBV19
ASSEGNGELF	TRBJ2-2	TRBV6-1
ASTSSGTPGDTQY	TRBJ2-3	TRBV6-5
ASSQTTKETQY	TRBJ2-5	TRBV4-1
ASSEGGTSVSTGELF	TRBJ2-2	TRBV6-1
ASSPFWGTEGYT	TRBJ1-2	TRBV18
ASSPFPGTGGNTLNQPQH	TRBJ1-5	TRBV19
ASGPPGVFDQPQH	TRBJ1-5	TRBV12-5
ASTRPTGRNYGYT	TRBJ1-2	TRBV28
ASSIEGGRRQETQY	TRBJ2-5	TRBV19
ASSETGSYGYT	TRBJ1-2	TRBV2
ASSQAGAGNTIY	TRBJ1-3	TRBV11-2
ASSLGTGAYTEAF	TRBJ1-1	TRBV7-2
ASSEGRYTEAF	TRBJ1-1	TRBV6-1
ASSVDAGSPPTDTQY	TRBJ2-3	TRBV9
ASRELNYGYT	TRBJ1-2	TRBV6-5
ATSDPGTDQETQY	TRBJ2-5	TRBV24-1
ASSEALRGDNQPQH	TRBJ1-5	TRBV6-1
ASSRWGGRSDTQY	TRBJ2-3	TRBV7-2
ASSYGGTGYGYT	TRBJ1-2	TRBV6-5
ASSYSRDSYEQY	TRBJ2-7	TRBV6-5
ASSSGENSPLH	TRBJ1-6	TRBV5-1
ASSRQGEVNTEAF	TRBJ1-1	TRBV21-1
SVTEGGETQY	TRBJ2-5	TRBV29-1
ASSILAAPDTQY	TRBJ2-3	TRBV5-5
ASSYRTPGQGLGTQY	TRBJ2-3	TRBV6-2/TRBV6-3
ASTPDRANTGELF	TRBJ2-2	TRBV6-6
ASTLRAGGYNEQF	TRBJ2-1	TRBV6-5
AWRDKDRVSGNTIY	TRBJ1-3	TRBV30
ASSPGVFGRQGGYNEQF	TRBJ2-1	TRBV7-2
ASSLEGLASYNEQF	TRBJ2-1	TRBV5-1
ASYGLRGAKNIQY	TRBJ2-4	TRBV5-8
ASSFKGGFPDTQY	TRBJ2-3	TRBV7-2
ASSPGGGSYEQY	TRBJ2-7	TRBV11-2
ASSLVAASYTGELF	TRBJ2-2	TRBV7-2
ASSPGGTGTGSPLH	TRBJ1-6	TRBV18
ATSPRLSYEQY	TRBJ2-7	TRBV15
ASSSVGQGYEQY	TRBJ2-7	TRBV7-9
ASSFSSQSLTPLH	TRBJ1-6	TRBV11-2
ASSLKEETQY	TRBJ2-5	TRBV18
ASSQVLGHNEKLF	TRBJ1-4	TRBV4-3
ASSLVGGVNEQY	TRBJ2-7	TRBV7-9
ASSQGFLGAQH	TRBJ1-5	TRBV3-1/TRBV3-2
AISMTVSGANVLT	TRBJ2-6	TRBV10-3
ASSPRGTLSNEQF	TRBJ2-1	TRBV18
ASSLTIRGNRETQY	TRBJ2-5	TRBV5-1
ASSRGYFMVEQF	TRBJ2-1	TRBV27
ASSRQNYGYT	TRBJ1-2	TRBV6-5
AWSKGLASRIYNQPQH	TRBJ1-5	TRBV30
SGISGTAPYVQCEKLF	TRBJ1-4	TRBV29-1
ASSPGQGGYGYT	TRBJ1-2	TRBV9
ASSLDTVQVGSPLH	TRBJ1-6	TRBV11-2
ASSLRLEQGNQPQH	TRBJ1-5	TRBV5-5
ASSLTAGTDTQY	TRBJ2-3	TRBV5-1
ASSSSGGRPHEQY	TRBJ2-7	TRBV7-2
ASSTGSTSYNSPLH	TRBJ1-6	TRBV19
ASSPTIPTATSNQPQH	TRBJ1-5	TRBV6-6
ASSEGASNQPQH	TRBJ1-5	TRBV7-8